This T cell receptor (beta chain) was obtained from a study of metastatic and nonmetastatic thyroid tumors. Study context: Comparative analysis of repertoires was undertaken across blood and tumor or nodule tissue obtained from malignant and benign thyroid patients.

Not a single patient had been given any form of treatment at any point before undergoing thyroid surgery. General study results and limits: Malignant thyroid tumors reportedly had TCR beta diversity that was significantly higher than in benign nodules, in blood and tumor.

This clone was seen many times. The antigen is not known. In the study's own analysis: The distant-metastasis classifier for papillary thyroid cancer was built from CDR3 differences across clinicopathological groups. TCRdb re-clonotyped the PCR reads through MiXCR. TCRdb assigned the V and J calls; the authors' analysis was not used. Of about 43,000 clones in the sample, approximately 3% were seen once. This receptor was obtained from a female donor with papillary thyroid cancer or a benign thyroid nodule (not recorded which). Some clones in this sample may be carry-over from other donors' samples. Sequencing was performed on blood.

CDR3: CSVGTDRDHGYTF. Here the CDR3 DNA reads TGCAGCGTTGGTACGGACAGGGACCATGGCTACACCTTC. The chain couples TRBV29-1 to TRBJ1-2; 8 bases are shared with TRBD1. This CDR3 spans 13 amino acids. Germline V gives CDR1 SQVTM, CDR2 ANQGSEA. V lost 4 bases, J lost 6 bases, and 7 bases stayed unmatched.